The present entry profiles one TCR beta chain with its context. This sample was taken from a study of blood T cell repertoires in COVID-19. J was trimmed by 7 bases and V by 10 bases; bases with no gene match: 12. CDR3 length: 15 amino acids. Germline V gives CDR1 LNHNV, CDR2 YYDKDF (reference sequence). Only in-frame clones appear in the TCRdb table, and some are missing; sequencing was by immunoSEQ multiplex PCR. The data hold over 200,000 clones, with 90% to 95% observed a single time. The receptor was isolated from a human donor in a cohort exposed to, infected with or recovered from COVID-19 (not recorded which). The donor label of this sample is uncertain. The rearrangement joins TRBV15 to TRBJ2-1, with 11 bases fitting TRBD2. The sequenced sample consisted of PBMCs or T cells enriched from blood (not recorded which). The CDR3 loop is CAIQEIAGGRNEQFF. CDR3 DNA sequence: TGTGCCATCCAAGAAATAGCGGGGGGGCGGAATGAGCAGTTCTTC.